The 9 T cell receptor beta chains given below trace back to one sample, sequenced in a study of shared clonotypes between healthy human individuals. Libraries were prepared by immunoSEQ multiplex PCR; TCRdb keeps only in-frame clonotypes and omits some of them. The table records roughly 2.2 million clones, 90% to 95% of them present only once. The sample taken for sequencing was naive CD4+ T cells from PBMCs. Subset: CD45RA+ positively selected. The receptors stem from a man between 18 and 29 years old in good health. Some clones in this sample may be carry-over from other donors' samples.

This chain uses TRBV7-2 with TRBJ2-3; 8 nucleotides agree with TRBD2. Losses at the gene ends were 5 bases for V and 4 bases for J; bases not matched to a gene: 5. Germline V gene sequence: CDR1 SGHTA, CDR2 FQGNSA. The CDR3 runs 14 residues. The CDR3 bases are TGTGCCAGCAGCCGGGGGGGGAGGGCAGATACGCAGTATTTT. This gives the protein CASSRGGRADTQYF.

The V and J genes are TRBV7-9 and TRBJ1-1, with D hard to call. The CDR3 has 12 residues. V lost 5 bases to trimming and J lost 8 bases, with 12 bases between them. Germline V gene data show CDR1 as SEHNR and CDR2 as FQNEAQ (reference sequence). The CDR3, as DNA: TGTGCCAGCAGCCTAAACGAGAGGGAAGCTTTCTTT. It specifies CASSLNEREAFF. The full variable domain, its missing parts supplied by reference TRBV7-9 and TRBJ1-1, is DTGVSQNPRHKITKRGQNVTFRCDPISEHNRLYWYRQTLGQGPEFLTYFQNEAQLEKSRLLSDRFSAERPKGSFSTLEIQRTEQGDSAMYLCASSLNEREAFFGQGTRLTVV.

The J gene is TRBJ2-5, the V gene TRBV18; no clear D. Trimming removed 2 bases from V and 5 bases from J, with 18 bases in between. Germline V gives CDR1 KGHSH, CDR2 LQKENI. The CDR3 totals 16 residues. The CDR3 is CASSPLRTPAHETQYF. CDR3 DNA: TGTGCCAGCTCACCATTAAGAACCCCGGCCCATGAGACCCAGTACTTC.

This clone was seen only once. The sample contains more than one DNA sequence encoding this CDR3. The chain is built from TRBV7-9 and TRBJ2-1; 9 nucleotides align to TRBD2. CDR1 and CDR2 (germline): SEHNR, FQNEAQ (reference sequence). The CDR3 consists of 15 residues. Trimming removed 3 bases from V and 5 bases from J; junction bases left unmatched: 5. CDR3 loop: CASSLELAGDNEQFF. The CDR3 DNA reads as TGTGCCAGCAGCTTGGAGTTAGCGGGAGACAATGAGCAGTTCTTC.

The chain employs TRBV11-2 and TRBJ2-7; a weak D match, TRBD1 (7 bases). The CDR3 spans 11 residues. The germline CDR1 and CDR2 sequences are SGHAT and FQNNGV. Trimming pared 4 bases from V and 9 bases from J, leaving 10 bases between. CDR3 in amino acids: CASSSQGGQYF. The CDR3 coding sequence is TGTGCCAGCAGCTCCCAGGGGGGGCAGTACTTC.

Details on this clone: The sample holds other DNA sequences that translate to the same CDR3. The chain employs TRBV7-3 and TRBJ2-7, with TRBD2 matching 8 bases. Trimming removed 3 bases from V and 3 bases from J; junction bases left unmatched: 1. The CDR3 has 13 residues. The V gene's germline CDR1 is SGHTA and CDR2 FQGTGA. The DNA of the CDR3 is TGTGCCAGCAGCTTGCTAGCGGGCTACGAGCAGTACTTC. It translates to CASSLLAGYEQYF.

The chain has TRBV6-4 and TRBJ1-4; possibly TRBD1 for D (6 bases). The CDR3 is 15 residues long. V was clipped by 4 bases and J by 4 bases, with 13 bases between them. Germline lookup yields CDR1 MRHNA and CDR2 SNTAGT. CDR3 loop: CASSAQQGFNEKLFF. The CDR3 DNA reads TGTGCCAGCAGTGCCCAACAGGGATTTAATGAAAAACTGTTTTTT.

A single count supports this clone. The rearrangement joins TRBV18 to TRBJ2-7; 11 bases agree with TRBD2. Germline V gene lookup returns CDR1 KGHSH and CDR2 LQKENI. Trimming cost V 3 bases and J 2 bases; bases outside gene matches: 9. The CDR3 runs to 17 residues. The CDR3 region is CASSPSVAGGSPYEQYF. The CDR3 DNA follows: TGTGCCAGCTCACCTTCGGTAGCGGGAGGGAGCCCCTACGAGCAGTACTTC.

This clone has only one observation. CDR3 in amino acids: CASSPGTSGSLVETQYF. The CDR3 bases are TGTGCCAGCTCACCCGGGACTAGCGGGAGTTTGGTAGAGACCCAGTACTTC. This rearrangement joins TRBV18 to TRBJ2-5; TRBD2 matches 14 bases. V was clipped by 3 bases and J by 4 bases; unmatched bases: 7. The CDR3 has 17 residues. In germline, CDR1 is KGHSH, CDR2 LQKENI.